This record concerns one T cell receptor beta chain sequence. The antigen is undetermined. This record comes from a study of T cells after yellow fever vaccination. General observations from the study: Just a small share of clonotypes turned up in the CD4 compartment as well as the CD8 compartment.

Germline V gene sequence: CDR1 SGHRS, CDR2 YFSETQ. The CDR3 is made up of 14 amino acids. Trimming removed 3 bases from V and 2 bases from J; junction bases left unmatched: 3. TCRdb re-called the 5' RACE reads through MiXCR, storing one row per CDR3 protein. The table has about 260,000 distinct CDR3 sequences, about 5.2% seen once; the top ten hold roughly 3%. J is TRBJ1-2 and V is TRBV5-1; 8 nucleotides match TRBD1. Sequenced here: CD4+ T cells sorted from PBMCs, sampled on the day of the yellow fever booster vaccination. This sequence was found in a man in his late teens or twenties who received the YFV17D yellow fever vaccine. CDR3: CASSSSGGNYGYTF. The CDR3 DNA follows: TGCGCCAGCAGCTCCTCAGGGGGCAACTATGGCTACACCTTC.